This T cell receptor beta chain derives from a study of cytomegalovirus exposure and HLA in healthy donors. About the research overall: Early on, a data release was issued that held about 85 million unique TCRs from HLA-typed donors. The study, taken as a whole, reports: It is likely that the observed cluster of highly shared sequence variants was a sequencing artifact.

Trimming took 3 bases from V and 3 from J; bases not matched to a gene: 1. The CDR3 runs to 14 residues. The germline gives CDR1 KGHSH, CDR2 LQKENI. Concerning this clone: The antigen remains unidentified.

The PCR had 60 Vbeta and 13 Jbeta primers. The table came from immunoSEQ multiplex PCR; TCRdb's copy has only in-frame clones and leaves some out. The sample has about 130,000 clones, roughly 80% seen once. The chain links TRBV18 to TRBJ2-1, with 8 bases that match TRBD2. This clonotype originated in a woman in her thirties or forties in good health and CMV-seropositive. Sequencing used PBMCs. The CDR3 bases are TGTGCCAGCTCACCTGGGACTAGCTACAATGAGCAGTTCTTC. Amino acid sequence: CASSPGTSYNEQFF.